One and the same sample provided the 25 T cell receptor beta chains below, sequenced in a study of a mutant IDH1 vaccine in newly diagnosed glioma. Measured with immunoSEQ multiplex PCR; TCRdb has only the in-frame clones, and not every one. The top ten clones hold around 0.73% of a sample with about 94,000 clones, 89% of them seen once. Documented time point: week 47, end of study. The investigators gave 300 ug of mutant IDH1 20-mer peptide in each vaccine dose, together with topical imiquimod. No antigens are known for them. The sequenced sample was PBMCs, obtained from a glioma patient whose treatment included an IDH1 peptide vaccine. The receptors originated from a woman between 45 and 60 years old with glioma.

J is TRBJ1-2 and V is TRBV5-1, with unresolved D. V lost 1 base and J lost 2, with 9 bases in between. The CDR3 is made up of 14 amino acids. CDR1 is SGHRS and CDR2 is YFSETQ in the germline V gene. CDR3 residues: CASSLTAENYGYTF. DNA for the CDR3: TGCGCCAGCAGCTTGACTGCCGAGAACTATGGCTACACCTTC.

J is TRBJ2-7 and V is TRBV7-8; 12 nucleotides line up with TRBD2. The CDR3 extends over 17 amino acids. Germline CDR1 and CDR2: SGHVS and FQNEAQ. V lost 5 bases and J lost 3; bases outside the gene matches: 11. The CDR3 DNA reads TGTGCCAGCAGCCGAGGACTAGCGGGACGGAAAGGCTACGAGCAGTACTTC. This sequence encodes CASSRGLAGRKGYEQYF.

This clone has just one count. The chain carries TRBV18 and TRBJ1-2; a weak D match, TRBD1 (6 bases). Germline loops: CDR1 KGHSH, CDR2 LQKENI. The CDR3 is 14 amino acids. V gave up 3 bases and J gave up 5 bases, with 13 bases separating them. The CDR3 nucleotides read TGTGCCAGCTCACCGGGACAACCAGGATATGGCTACACCTTC. The encoded protein is CASSPGQPGYGYTF.

The gene calls are TRBV5-1 and TRBJ2-1, with D perhaps matching TRBD1 (6 bases). This CDR3 spans 15 amino acids. Trimming removed 4 bases at V and 3 bases at J, with 14 bases between. Germline loops: CDR1 SGHRS, CDR2 YFSETQ. The DNA for the CDR3 is TGCGCCAGCAGCCCTGGACAGACTAACTACAATGAGCAGTTCTTC. This encodes CASSPGQTNYNEQFF.

CDR3 nucleotides: TGTGCCAGCAGCCACGAACAGGGATGGAACACTGAAGCTTTCTTT. This gives the protein CASSHEQGWNTEAFF. J is TRBJ1-1 and V is TRBV6-5, with D perhaps TRBD1 (6 bases). The V end lost 6 bases, the J end lost 1 base, and 15 bases lay between the germline ends. This CDR3 is 15 amino acids long. Germline V lookup: CDR1 MNHEY, CDR2 SVGAGI.

The rearrangement uses TRBV6-1 and TRBJ1-1; 10 bases map to TRBD1. J gave up 7 bases and V 1 base, and 6 bases lay outside the gene matches. Germline assignment: CDR1 MNHNS and CDR2 SASEGT. This CDR3 is built from 15 residues. The CDR3 sequence: CASSEVGTGVNEAFF. The CDR3 DNA sequence: TGTGCCAGCAGTGAAGTTGGGACAGGGGTGAATGAAGCTTTCTTT.

V is TRBV5-1 and J is TRBJ1-6; D unresolved. The germline CDR1 and CDR2 sequences are SGHRS and YFSETQ. The V end lost 1 base, the J end lost 8 bases, and 13 bases lay between the germline ends. The length of the CDR3 is 15 residues. The CDR3 DNA reads as TGCGCCAGCAGCTTGCAGCCTAGGAGTGATTCACCCCTCCACTTT. Its protein product is CASSLQPRSDSPLHF.

The gene calls are TRBV6-5 and TRBJ1-1, with D tentatively TRBD1 (5 bases). Germline V gene data show CDR1 as MNHEY and CDR2 as SVGAGI. CDR3 length: 16 residues. V lost 1 base, J lost 0 bases, and 12 bases lay in between. The CDR3 spells CASSYWAGQMNTEAFF. The CDR3 nucleotides read TGTGCCAGCAGTTACTGGGCAGGGCAAATGAACACTGAAGCTTTCTTT.

This chain connects TRBV7-9 to TRBJ2-7; 11 bases fit TRBD2. Germline V lookup: CDR1 SEHNR, CDR2 FQNEAQ (reference sequence). Trimming at V came to 1 base and at J to 5 bases, leaving 13 bases not matched to a gene. This CDR3 spans 18 amino acids. For the CDR3, the DNA is TGTGCCAGCAGCTTAGTGGGTAGCGGGAGGGCCGGGAGAAACGAGCAGTACTTC. Amino acids: CASSLVGSGRAGRNEQYF. Looking up the rest from reference TRBV7-9 and TRBJ2-7 gives the full variable domain: DTGVSQNPRHKITKRGQNVTFRCDPISEHNRLYWYRQTLGQGPEFLTYFQNEAQLEKSRLLSDRFSAERPKGSFSTLEIQRTEQGDSAMYLCASSLVGSGRAGRNEQYFGPGTRLTVT.

V is TRBV25-1 and J is TRBJ2-3; TRBD1 aligns across 10 bases. After removal of 10 bases from V and 3 bases from J, the junction contained 4 bases not matched to a gene. Germline-derived CDR1 and CDR2 are MGHDK and SYGVNS. This CDR3 contains 13 residues. The CDR3 loop is CAMGQGLTDTQYF. For the CDR3, the DNA is TGTGCCATGGGACAGGGGTTGACAGATACGCAGTATTTT.

The chain links TRBV28 to TRBJ2-5, with TRBD1 identical over 9 bases. Germline CDR1 is MDHEN and CDR2 is SYDVKM. The CDR3 runs to 14 residues. Trimming cost V 7 bases and J 3 bases; bases outside gene matches: 6. CDR3 residues: CASKTRTGEETQYF. The CDR3 bases are TGTGCCAGCAAAACGAGGACAGGGGAAGAGACCCAGTACTTC.

The chain couples TRBV5-1 to TRBJ1-4; D uncertain. CDR1 is SGHRS, CDR2 YFSETQ, per germline. The CDR3 is made up of 15 amino acids. V lost 0 bases, J lost 4 bases, and 10 bases lay in between. The CDR3 DNA sequence: TGCGCCAGCAGCTTGGAGGCGGATCGTAATGAAAAACTGTTTTTT. As protein: CASSLEADRNEKLFF.

The CDR3 protein is CASSLGTSGRGTDTQYF. The CDR3 coding sequence is TGTGCCAGCAGCCTCGGGACTAGCGGGAGAGGGACAGATACGCAGTATTTT. This chain uses TRBV4-2 with TRBJ2-3; 14 positions match TRBD2. The V gene end was trimmed by 4 bases and the J gene end by 3 bases; junction bases not matched to a gene: 6. CDR3 length: 17 residues. Germline CDR1 LGHNA, CDR2 YNFKEQ.

The chain links TRBV5-1 to TRBJ2-5; D may be TRBD1 (6 bases). Between the trimmed V and J ends, which lost 8 bases and 5 bases, there was a span of 19 bases. The germline CDR1 and CDR2 sequences are SGHRS and YFSETQ. The CDR3 sequence is 14 residues long. Written as DNA, the CDR3 is TGCGCCAGTTCTGACAGGTCTGGAGGCGAGACCCAGTACTTC. Its protein is CASSDRSGGETQYF.

The chain has TRBV7-3 and TRBJ2-3; 11 bases align to TRBD2. Germline V gives CDR1 SGHTA, CDR2 FQGTGA. The CDR3 is 15 residues long. V was clipped by 5 bases and J by 3 bases; unmatched bases: 4. The CDR3 sequence: CASSPTSGRTDTQYF. The CDR3 DNA is TGTGCCAGCAGCCCAACTAGCGGGAGAACAGATACGCAGTATTTT.

The chain couples TRBV13 to TRBJ2-7, with 7 nucleotides matching TRBD1. CDR1 is PRHDT and CDR2 is FYEKMQ in the germline V gene (reference sequence). Losses at the gene ends were 5 bases for V and 0 bases for J; bases not matched to a gene: 10. CDR3 size: 16 residues. The CDR3 sequence: CASSQDGTENSYEQYF. The DNA for the CDR3 is TGTGCCAGCAGCCAGGACGGGACAGAAAACTCCTACGAGCAGTACTTC. The variable domain in full, with the rest retrieved from reference TRBV13 and TRBJ2-7, is AAGVIQSPRHLIKEKRETATLKCYPIPRHDTVYWYQQGPGQDPQFLISFYEKMQSDKGSIPDRFSAQQFSDYHSELNMSSLELGDSALYFCASSQDGTENSYEQYFGPGTRLTVT.

The J gene is TRBJ2-7, the V gene TRBV5-4, with D possibly TRBD2 on 6 matching bases. Germline lookup yields CDR1 SGHNT and CDR2 YYREEE (reference sequence). The CDR3 runs 15 residues. V lost 4 bases and J lost 3, with 17 bases in between. CDR3 coding DNA: TGTGCCAGCAGCCGTACGGGAGACGCCTTCTACGAGCAGTACTTC. Translation: CASSRTGDAFYEQYF.

The sample holds one count of this clone. The V call is TRBV28, the J call TRBJ2-1; the match to TRBD2 covers 10 bases. This CDR3 is 15 amino acids long. The ends lost 4 bases at V and 2 bases at J; junction bases unmatched: 2. The germline V gene has CDR1 MDHEN and CDR2 SYDVKM. The CDR3 loop is CASSSSGRAYNEQFF. Written as DNA, the CDR3 is TGTGCCAGCAGTTCGAGCGGGAGGGCCTACAATGAGCAGTTCTTC.

The rearrangement joins TRBV18 to TRBJ1-2; 7 bases are shared with TRBD1. V lost 3 bases and J lost 5; bases outside the gene matches: 0. Germline CDR1 KGHSH, CDR2 LQKENI. The CDR3 sequence is 12 residues long. This CDR3 reads CASSPTGYGYTF. In nucleotides, the CDR3 is TGTGCCAGCTCACCGACAGGGTATGGCTACACCTTC.

The V and J genes are TRBV14 and TRBJ2-1; no reliable D call. The germline V gene has CDR1 SGHDN and CDR2 FVKESK. The CDR3 covers 13 residues. Deletions cut 5 bases from V and 0 bases from J, with 5 bases between. In DNA form, the CDR3 reads TGTGCCAGCAGCTTAGGCTCCTACAATGAGCAGTTCTTC. Encoded protein: CASSLGSYNEQFF. Filled out from reference TRBV14 and TRBJ2-1, the complete variable domain reads EAGVTQFPSHSVIEKGQTVTLRCDPISGHDNLYWYRRVMGKEIKFLLHFVKESKQDESGMPNNRFLAERTGGTYSTLKVQPAELEDSGVYFCASSLGSYNEQFFGPGTRLTVL.

The chain combines TRBV11-2 with TRBJ1-2; D is undetermined. The CDR3 extends over 13 amino acids. CDR1 and CDR2 (germline): SGHAT, FQNNGV. Trimming left V 1 base short and J 5 bases short, with 8 bases between. The CDR3 region is CASSLGARYGYTF. CDR3 in DNA: TGTGCCAGCAGCTTAGGGGCTCGATATGGCTACACCTTC.

This sequence joins TRBV6-6 and TRBJ2-3; no clear D gene. The CDR3 is made up of 14 amino acids. Between the trimmed V and J ends, which lost 2 bases and 4 bases, there was a span of 10 bases. The V gene's germline CDR1 is MNHNY and CDR2 SVGAGI (reference sequence). The CDR3 region has the DNA TGTGCCAGCAGTTACGTCCTCGGGCCAGATACGCAGTATTTT. Translated, it gives CASSYVLGPDTQYF.

V usage is TRBV11-2 and J usage is TRBJ2-4; 7 bases agree with TRBD2. CDR1 is SGHAT, CDR2 FQNNGV, per germline. This CDR3 has 14 amino acids. J was trimmed by 5 bases and V by 5 bases; bases with no gene match: 6. The CDR3 reads CASSPLAGENIQYF. The CDR3 bases are TGTGCCAGCAGCCCCCTCGCGGGGGAAAACATTCAGTACTTC. Supplemented by reference TRBV11-2 and TRBJ2-4, the full variable domain reads EAGVAQSPRYKIIEKRQSVAFWCNPISGHATLYWYQQILGQGPKLLIQFQNNGVVDDSQLPKDRFSAERLKGVDSTLKIQPAKLEDSAVYLCASSPLAGENIQYFGAGTRLSVL.

The CDR3 region has the DNA TGTGCCATCAGCTCTGGGACAGCGAGGGGAAACACCATATATTTT. Protein product: CAISSGTARGNTIYF. The chain links TRBV10-3 to TRBJ1-3; 7 bases align to TRBD1. Germline assignment: CDR1 ENHRY and CDR2 SYGVKD. The length of the CDR3 is 15 residues. The V gene end was trimmed by 6 bases and the J gene end by 4 bases; junction bases not matched to a gene: 9.

This chain connects TRBV11-2 to TRBJ2-7, with D unclear. Trimming stripped 5 bases from V and 5 bases from J, with 19 bases between. Germline CDR1 SGHAT, CDR2 FQNNGV. The CDR3 runs 15 residues. CDR3 region: CASSPQPQRTDEQYF. CDR3 coding DNA: TGTGCCAGCAGCCCGCAGCCTCAGAGGACCGACGAGCAGTACTTC. Supplemented by reference TRBV11-2 and TRBJ2-7, the full variable domain reads EAGVAQSPRYKIIEKRQSVAFWCNPISGHATLYWYQQILGQGPKLLIQFQNNGVVDDSQLPKDRFSAERLKGVDSTLKIQPAKLEDSAVYLCASSPQPQRTDEQYFGPGTRLTVT.